This T cell receptor beta chain was captured by sequencing in a study of T-cell memory formation after mild COVID-19. Turning to the study itself: TCR clusters were largely donor specific. The study, taken as a whole, reports: The authors did not confirm SARS-CoV-2 specificity of second-wave clones peaking day 37.

TCRdb recomputed calls from the 5' RACE reads with MiXCR, one row per CDR3 protein. The sample records a few hundred thousand distinct CDR3 sequences, roughly 17% being singletons. About this clonotype itself: Its antigen is as yet unknown.

The receptor was isolated from a man aged 18-30 years who had mild COVID-19 (a few samples of this study predate the infection). Cell type and time point are not known. The sample taken for sequencing was PBMCs or a T cell subset sorted from them (not recorded which).

In DNA, the CDR3 is TGTGCCAGCAGCGACAGCCCGGACAGGGTAGGCGAGCAGTACTTC. This sequence encodes CASSDSPDRVGEQYF. J is TRBJ2-7 and V is TRBV7-6; 8 bases are a match to TRBD1. The CDR3 has 15 amino acids. CDR1 and CDR2 from the germline V gene are SGHVS and FNYEAQ. Losses at the gene ends were 5 bases for V and 6 bases for J; bases not matched to a gene: 12.